The 5 T cell receptor beta chains presented below share a single source sample, sequenced in a study of blood T cell repertoires in COVID-19. Assay: immunoSEQ multiplex PCR; the TCRdb copy retains only in-frame clones and omits some. The data contain tens of thousands of clones, 75% to 90% of them singletons. Specimen: peripheral blood. These receptors were obtained from a man aged 45-65 years with active COVID-19.

This clone was counted a single time. The chain carries TRBV18 and TRBJ2-3; TRBD2 matches at 15 bases. Trimming removed 2 bases from V and 10 bases from J; junction bases left unmatched: 4. The CDR3 is made up of 15 amino acids. The germline CDR1 and CDR2 sequences are KGHSH and LQKENI. The CDR3 reads CASSPGTSGGKAQYF. In DNA form, the CDR3 reads TGTGCCAGCTCACCAGGGACTAGCGGGGGGAAGGCGCAGTATTTT.

The chain is built from TRBV30 and TRBJ1-6; TRBD1 aligns across 7 bases. CDR3 length equals 15 residues. Unmatched junction bases numbered 7, after V lost 3 bases and J lost 5 bases. Germline values: CDR1 GTSNPN, CDR2 SVGIG (reference sequence). The CDR3 nucleotides are TGTGCCTGGAGGAGAGAGACAGGGAATAATTCACCCCTCCACTTT. It specifies CAWRRETGNNSPLHF. The full variable domain, with the rest looked up from reference TRBV30 and TRBJ1-6, is SQTIHQWPATLVQPVGSPLSLECTVEGTSNPNLYWYRQAAGRGLQLLFYSVGIGQISSEVPQNLSASRPQDRQFILSSKKLLLSDSGFYLCAWRRETGNNSPLHFGNGTRLTVT.

This sequence joins TRBV28 and TRBJ1-2, with TRBD1 matching over 8 bases. CDR1 MDHEN and CDR2 SYDVKM come from the germline V gene. V was clipped by 2 bases and J by 2 bases; unmatched bases: 1. The CDR3 totals 14 residues. CDR3 nucleotide sequence: TGTGCCAGCAGTTTAGACAGGGGAAACTATGGCTACACCTTC. Its translation is CASSLDRGNYGYTF.

This chain links TRBV19 with TRBJ1-1; 8 bases are a match to TRBD1. With 1 base clipped from V and 1 base from J, the junction kept 11 bases outside the gene matches. The CDR3 extends over 18 amino acids. Germline lookup yields CDR1 LNHDA and CDR2 SQIVND (reference sequence). DNA for the CDR3: TGTGCCAGTAGTATAGGATCCAGGGGGCTTAAGAGGAACACTGAAGCTTTCTTT. As protein: CASSIGSRGLKRNTEAFF.

This rearrangement joins TRBV19 to TRBJ1-4; D not resolved. CDR3 length equals 15 residues. In germline, CDR1 is LNHDA, CDR2 SQIVND (reference sequence). Trimming shortened V by 1 base and J by 0 bases, and 6 bases separated the two germline ends. The CDR3 loop is CASSIATATNEKLFF. DNA for the CDR3: TGTGCCAGTAGTATAGCTACAGCAACTAATGAAAAACTGTTTTTT.